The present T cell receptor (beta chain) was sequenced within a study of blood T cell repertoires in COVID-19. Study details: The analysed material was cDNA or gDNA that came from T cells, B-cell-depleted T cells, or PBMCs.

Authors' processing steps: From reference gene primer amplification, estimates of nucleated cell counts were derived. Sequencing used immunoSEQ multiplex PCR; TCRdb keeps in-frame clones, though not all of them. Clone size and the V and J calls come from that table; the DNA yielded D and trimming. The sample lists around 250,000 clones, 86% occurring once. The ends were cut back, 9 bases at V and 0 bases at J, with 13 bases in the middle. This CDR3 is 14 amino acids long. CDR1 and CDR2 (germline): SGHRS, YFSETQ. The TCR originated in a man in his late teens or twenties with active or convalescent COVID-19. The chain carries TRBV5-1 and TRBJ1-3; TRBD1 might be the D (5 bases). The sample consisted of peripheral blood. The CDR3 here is CATSPGGSGNTIYF. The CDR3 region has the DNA TGCGCCACCAGTCCGGGGGGCTCTGGAAACACCATATATTTT.